Reported below is one T cell receptor beta chain. This record comes from a study of CD8 T cells in Susac syndrome. About the study: At the time their blood was drawn, patients with Susac syndrome were either therapy-naive, on corticosteroids (with some of them also receiving intravenous immunoglobulin), or on intravenous immunoglobulin alone.

The CDR3 extends over 11 amino acids. Deletions cut 0 bases from V and 4 bases from J, with 0 bases between. The germline gives CDR1 SGHTA, CDR2 FQGNSA. Reverse transcription of about 0.5 to 1 ug RNA was carried out with random hexamers. TCRdb passed the immunoSEQ multiplex PCR reads through MiXCR, listing each CDR3 protein once. The table shows about 150,000 distinct CDR3 sequences, with approximately 95% occurring only once. The gene calls are TRBV7-2 and TRBJ2-5, with unresolved D. The clonotype was recovered from a human donor with Susac syndrome. The sequencing input was CD4+ T cells from PBMCs. The CDR3 spells CASSLAETQYF. CDR3 bases: TGTGCCAGCAGCTTAGCAGAGACCCAGTACTTC.